The present entry profiles one T cell receptor (beta chain) with its context. Its target is unknown. Data came from immunoSEQ multiplex PCR; TCRdb stores just in-frame clones and leaves some out. In the table there are some 52,000 clones, roughly 92% of which are singletons. Collection of blood occurred at baseline, at cycle 4 day 1, and at cycle 7 day 1. V trimming: 2 bases; J trimming: 2 bases; junction bases outside the gene matches: 1. The germline CDR1 and CDR2 sequences are SGHDT and YYEEEE. This CDR3 has 13 residues. The data derive from a study of OX40 agonist ivuxolimab in advanced cancers. The wider study: Cohort: about 80% men, mean age approximately 64, aged about 20 to 80. Checkpoint inhibitors had been given previously to 35% to 50% of patients.

Whole-study findings and limits: At doses 0.1 to 3.0 mg/kg, CD4+ and CD8+ clones expanded.

The sample was CD4+ or CD8+ T cells sorted from blood, taken in a trial of the OX40 agonist ivuxolimab. The chain couples TRBV5-6 to TRBJ2-7; 7 bases are a match to TRBD2. The clonotype originates from an adult with an advanced solid tumor such as melanoma, head and neck, liver or kidney cancer. Here the CDR3 DNA reads TGTGCCAGCAGCTTAGCGGGACCCTACGAGCAGTACTTC. Translation: CASSLAGPYEQYF.